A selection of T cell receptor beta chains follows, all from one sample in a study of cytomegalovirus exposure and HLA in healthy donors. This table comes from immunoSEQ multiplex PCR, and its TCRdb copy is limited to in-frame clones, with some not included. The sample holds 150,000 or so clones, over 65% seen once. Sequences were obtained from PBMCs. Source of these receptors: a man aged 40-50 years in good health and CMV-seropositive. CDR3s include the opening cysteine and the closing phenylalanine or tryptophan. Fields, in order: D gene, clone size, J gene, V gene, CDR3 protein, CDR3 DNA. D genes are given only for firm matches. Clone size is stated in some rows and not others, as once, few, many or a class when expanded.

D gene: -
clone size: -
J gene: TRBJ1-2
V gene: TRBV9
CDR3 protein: CASSVADLGSGGYTF
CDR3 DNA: TGTGCCAGCAGCGTAGCGGATCTGGGGTCGGGGGGCTACACCTTC

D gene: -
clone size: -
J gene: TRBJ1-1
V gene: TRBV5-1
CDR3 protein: CASSLDGQGRAWTEAFF
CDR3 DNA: TGCGCCAGCAGCTTGGATGGTCAGGGCAGGGCTTGGACTGAAGCTTTCTTT

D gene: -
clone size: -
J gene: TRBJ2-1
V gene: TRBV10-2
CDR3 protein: CASSNSYRDNEQFF
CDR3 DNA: TGCGCCAGCAGTAACTCTTACAGGGACAATGAGCAGTTCTTC

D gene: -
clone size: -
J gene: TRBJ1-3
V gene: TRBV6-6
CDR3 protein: CASRRELAGNTIYF
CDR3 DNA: TGTGCCAGCAGACGGGAGTTAGCTGGAAACACCATATATTTT

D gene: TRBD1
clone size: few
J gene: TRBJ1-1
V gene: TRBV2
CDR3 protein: CASRGTGLTMNTEAFF
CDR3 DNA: TGTGCCAGCAGAGGGACAGGACTGACCATGAACACTGAAGCTTTCTTT

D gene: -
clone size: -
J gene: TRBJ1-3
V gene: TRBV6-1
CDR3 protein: CASSERFRQDPGNTIYF
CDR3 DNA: TGTGCCAGCAGTGAAAGATTCCGACAGGACCCTGGAAACACCATATATTTT

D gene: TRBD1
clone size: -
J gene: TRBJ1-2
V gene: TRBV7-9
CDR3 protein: CASVFGTANGYTF
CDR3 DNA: TGTGCCAGCGTATTTGGGACAGCCAATGGCTACACCTTC

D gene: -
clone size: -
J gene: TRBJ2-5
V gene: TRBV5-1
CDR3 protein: CASSLAVQETQYF
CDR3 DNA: TGCGCCAGCAGCTTGGCAGTGCAAGAGACCCAGTACTTC

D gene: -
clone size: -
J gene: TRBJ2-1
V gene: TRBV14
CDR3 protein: CASSQDSFGRVHNEQFF
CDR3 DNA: TGTGCCAGCAGCCAAGATTCATTTGGGCGGGTCCACAATGAGCAGTTCTTC

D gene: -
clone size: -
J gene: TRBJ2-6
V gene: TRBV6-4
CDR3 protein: CASVSSSGANGLTF
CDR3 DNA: TGTGCCAGCGTCAGTAGCTCTGGGGCCAACGGCCTGACTTTC

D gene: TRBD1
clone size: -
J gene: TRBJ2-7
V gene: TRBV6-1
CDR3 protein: CASSEWRGTGSSSYEQYF
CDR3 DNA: TGTGCCAGCAGTGAATGGCGGGGGACAGGGTCGAGCTCCTACGAGCAGTACTTC

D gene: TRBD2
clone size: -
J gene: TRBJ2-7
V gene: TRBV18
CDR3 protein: CASSPRQREGGYEQYF
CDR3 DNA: TGTGCCAGCTCACCACGTCAGCGGGAGGGCGGCTACGAGCAGTACTTC

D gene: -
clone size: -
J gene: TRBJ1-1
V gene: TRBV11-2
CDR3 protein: CASSLIQTAEAFF
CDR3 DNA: TGTGCCAGCAGCTTAATCCAGACTGCTGAAGCTTTCTTT

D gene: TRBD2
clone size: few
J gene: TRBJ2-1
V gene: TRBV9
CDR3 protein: CASSVTTSGSSKQFF
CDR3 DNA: TGTGCCAGCAGCGTCACGACTAGCGGGAGTTCCAAGCAGTTCTTC

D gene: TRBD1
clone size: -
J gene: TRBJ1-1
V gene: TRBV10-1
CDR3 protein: CASRWQGVDTEAFF
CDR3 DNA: TGCGCCAGCAGGTGGCAGGGGGTGGACACTGAAGCTTTCTTT

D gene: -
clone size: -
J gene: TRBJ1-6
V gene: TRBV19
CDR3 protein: CASSKGGRNSPLHF
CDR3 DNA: TGTGCCAGTAGTAAAGGGGGAAGGAATTCCCCCCTCCACTTT

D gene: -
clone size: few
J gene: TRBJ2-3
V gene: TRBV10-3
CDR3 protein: CAISESGLRLFSSTDTQYF
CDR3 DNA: TGTGCCATCAGTGAGTCGGGACTCCGGCTCTTCTCTAGCACAGATACGCAGTATTTT

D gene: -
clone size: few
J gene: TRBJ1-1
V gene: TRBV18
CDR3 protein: CASSPSRGKAEAFF
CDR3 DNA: TGTGCCAGCTCACCATCTCGGGGTAAGGCTGAAGCTTTCTTT

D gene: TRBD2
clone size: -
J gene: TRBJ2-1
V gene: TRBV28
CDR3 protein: CASSPGTRQQFF
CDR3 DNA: TGTGCCAGCAGTCCCGGGACTAGGCAGCAGTTCTTC

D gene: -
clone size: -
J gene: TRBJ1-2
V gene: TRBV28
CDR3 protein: CASSLSGVHYGYTF
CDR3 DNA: TGTGCCAGCAGTTTATCGGGGGTCCACTATGGCTACACCTTC

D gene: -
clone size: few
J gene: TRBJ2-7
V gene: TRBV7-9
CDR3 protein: CASSFGGGYEQYF
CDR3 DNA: TGTGCCAGCAGCTTTGGGGGCGGGTACGAGCAGTACTTC

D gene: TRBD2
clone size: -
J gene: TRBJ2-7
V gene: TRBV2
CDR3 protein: CASSWEGASYEQYF
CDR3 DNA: TGTGCCAGCAGTTGGGAGGGCGCCTCCTACGAGCAGTACTTC

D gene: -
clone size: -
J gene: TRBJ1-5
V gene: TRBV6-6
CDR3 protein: CASSYSTAEGQPQHF
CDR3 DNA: TGTGCCAGCAGTTACTCGACGGCAGAGGGTCAGCCCCAGCATTTT

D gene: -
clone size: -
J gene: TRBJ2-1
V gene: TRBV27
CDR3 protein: CASSRLNEQFF
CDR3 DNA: TGTGCCAGCAGTCGACTCAATGAGCAGTTCTTC

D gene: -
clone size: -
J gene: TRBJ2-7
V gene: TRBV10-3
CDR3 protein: CAINPGTESYEQYF
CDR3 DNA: TGTGCCATCAACCCCGGGACTGAATCCTACGAGCAGTACTTC

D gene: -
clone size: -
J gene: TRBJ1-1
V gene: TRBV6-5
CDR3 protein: CASSRGGVRTEAFF
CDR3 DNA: TGTGCCAGCAGTCGAGGGGGTGTGAGAACTGAAGCTTTCTTT

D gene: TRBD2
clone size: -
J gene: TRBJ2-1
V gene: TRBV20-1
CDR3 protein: CSARMGLKQFF
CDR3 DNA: TGCAGTGCTAGAATGGGACTAAAGCAGTTCTTC

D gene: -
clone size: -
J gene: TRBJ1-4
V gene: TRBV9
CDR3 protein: CASKRGSGTNEKLFF
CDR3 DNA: TGTGCCAGCAAGCGGGGCAGTGGAACTAATGAAAAACTGTTTTTT

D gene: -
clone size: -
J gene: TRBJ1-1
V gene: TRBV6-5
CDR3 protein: CASTGNTEAFF
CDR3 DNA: TGTGCCAGCACAGGGAACACTGAAGCTTTCTTT

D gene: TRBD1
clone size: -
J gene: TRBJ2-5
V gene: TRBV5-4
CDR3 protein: CASSLGGQGETQYF
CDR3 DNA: TGTGCCAGCAGCTTGGGGGGACAGGGAGAGACCCAGTACTTC

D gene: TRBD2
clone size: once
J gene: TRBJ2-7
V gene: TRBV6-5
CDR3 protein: CASSLAGENYEQYF
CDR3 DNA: TGTGCCAGCAGTCTAGCGGGAGAAAACTACGAGCAGTACTTC

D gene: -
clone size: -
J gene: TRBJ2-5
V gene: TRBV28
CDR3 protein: CASSFQIQETQYF
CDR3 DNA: TGTGCCAGCAGTTTCCAGATACAAGAGACCCAGTACTTC

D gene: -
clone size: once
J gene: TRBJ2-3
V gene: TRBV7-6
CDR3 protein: CASSLEGRADTQYF
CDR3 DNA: TGTGCCAGCAGCTTAGAGGGCAGGGCAGATACGCAGTATTTT

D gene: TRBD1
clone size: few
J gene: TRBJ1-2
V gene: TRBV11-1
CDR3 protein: CASSLGQANYGYTF
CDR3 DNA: TGTGCCAGCAGCCTCGGACAGGCTAACTATGGCTACACCTTC

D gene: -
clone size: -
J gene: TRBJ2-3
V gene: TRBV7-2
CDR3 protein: CASSPGGRQYF
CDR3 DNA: TGTGCCAGCAGCCCAGGGGGGAGGCAGTATTTT

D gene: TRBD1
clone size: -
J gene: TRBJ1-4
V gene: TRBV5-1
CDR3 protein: CASSSTGTNEKLFF
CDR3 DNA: TGCGCCAGCAGCTCGACAGGGACTAATGAAAAACTGTTTTTT

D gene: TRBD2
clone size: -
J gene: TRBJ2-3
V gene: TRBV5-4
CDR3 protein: CASSPGLAGATDTQYF
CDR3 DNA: TGTGCCAGCAGCCCGGGACTAGCGGGGGCCACAGATACGCAGTATTTT

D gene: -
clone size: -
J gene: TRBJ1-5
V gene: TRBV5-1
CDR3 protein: CASSPDGDRNQPQHF
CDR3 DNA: TGCGCCAGCAGCCCGGACGGAGACAGGAATCAGCCCCAGCATTTT

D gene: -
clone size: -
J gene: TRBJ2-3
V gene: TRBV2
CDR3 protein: CASSSQRSTDTQYF
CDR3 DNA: TGTGCCAGCAGTAGTCAGCGGAGCACAGATACGCAGTATTTT

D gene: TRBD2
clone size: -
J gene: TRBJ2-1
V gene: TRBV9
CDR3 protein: CASSVEGLAGVGWDNEQFF
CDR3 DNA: TGTGCCAGCAGCGTAGAGGGGCTAGCGGGAGTCGGATGGGACAATGAGCAGTTCTTC

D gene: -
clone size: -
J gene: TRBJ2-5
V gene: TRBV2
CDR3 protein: CASIPTGGTQYF
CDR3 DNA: TGTGCCAGCATCCCAACAGGCGGGACCCAGTACTTC